This T cell receptor (beta chain) derives from a study of blood T cell repertoires in COVID-19. For the study at large: PBMCs, B-cell-depleted T cells, or T cells were the source of the cDNA or gDNA that made up the material.

Sequencing was performed with immunoSEQ multiplex PCR; in TCRdb, only in-frame clones are kept and a portion is missing. This table holds about 140,000 clones, over 65% found once. V gave up 4 bases and J gave up 6 bases; unmatched junction bases: 6. Germline assignment: CDR1 LNHDA and CDR2 SQIVND (reference sequence). The CDR3 sequence is 15 residues long. The V and J genes are TRBV19 and TRBJ1-6, with 7 bases aligning to TRBD1. The source material was peripheral blood. This TCR came from a woman at least 80 years old with active or convalescent COVID-19. The CDR3 loop is CASSTRDSSNSPLHF. CDR3 nucleotides: TGTGCCAGTAGTACCAGGGACAGTAGTAATTCACCCCTCCACTTT.